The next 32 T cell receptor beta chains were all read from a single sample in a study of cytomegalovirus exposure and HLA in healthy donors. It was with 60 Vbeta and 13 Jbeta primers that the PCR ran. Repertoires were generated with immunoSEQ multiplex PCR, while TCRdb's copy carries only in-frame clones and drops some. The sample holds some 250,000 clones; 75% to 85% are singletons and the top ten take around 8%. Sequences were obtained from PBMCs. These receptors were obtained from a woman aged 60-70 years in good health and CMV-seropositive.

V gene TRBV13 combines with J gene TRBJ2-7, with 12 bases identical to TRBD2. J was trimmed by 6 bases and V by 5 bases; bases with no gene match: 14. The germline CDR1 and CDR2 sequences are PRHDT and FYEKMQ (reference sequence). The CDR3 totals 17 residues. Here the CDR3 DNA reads TGTGCCAGCAGCACCCGTCGGACTAGCGGGACGGTAGGCGAGCAGTACTTC. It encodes CASSTRRTSGTVGEQYF. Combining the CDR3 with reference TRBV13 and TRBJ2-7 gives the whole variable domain AAGVIQSPRHLIKEKRETATLKCYPIPRHDTVYWYQQGPGQDPQFLISFYEKMQSDKGSIPDRFSAQQFSDYHSELNMSSLELGDSALYFCASSTRRTSGTVGEQYFGPGTRLTVT.

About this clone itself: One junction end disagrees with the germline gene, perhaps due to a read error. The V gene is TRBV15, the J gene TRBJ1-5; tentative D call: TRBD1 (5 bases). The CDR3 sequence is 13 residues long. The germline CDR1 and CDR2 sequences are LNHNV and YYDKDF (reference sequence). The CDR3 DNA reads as TGTGCCACCAGCGGAGACAGTCATCGGCCCCAGCATTTT. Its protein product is CATSGDSHRPQHF.

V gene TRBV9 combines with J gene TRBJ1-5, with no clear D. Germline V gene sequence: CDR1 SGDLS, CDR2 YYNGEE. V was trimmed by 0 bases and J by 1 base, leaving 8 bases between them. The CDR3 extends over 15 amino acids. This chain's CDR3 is CASSVAGGSNQPQHF. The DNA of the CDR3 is TGTGCCAGCAGCGTAGCTGGAGGAAGCAATCAGCCCCAGCATTTT.

The CDR3 sequence: CASSPTIAGVETQYF. In DNA form, the CDR3 reads TGTGCCAGCAGTCCAACTATAGCGGGAGTAGAGACCCAGTACTTC. The rearrangement links TRBV6-5 to TRBJ2-5; 9 bases are a match to TRBD2. Germline CDR1 and CDR2: MNHEY and SVGAGI. Trimming took 5 bases from V and 4 from J; bases not matched to a gene: 8. The CDR3 sequence is 15 residues long.

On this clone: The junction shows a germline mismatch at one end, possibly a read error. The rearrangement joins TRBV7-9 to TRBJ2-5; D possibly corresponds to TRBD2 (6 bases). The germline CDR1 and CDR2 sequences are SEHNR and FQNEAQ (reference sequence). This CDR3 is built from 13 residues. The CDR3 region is CSSSSAEGMAQYF. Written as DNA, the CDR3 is TGTTCCAGCAGCTCCGCGGAGGGAATGGCCCAGTACTTC. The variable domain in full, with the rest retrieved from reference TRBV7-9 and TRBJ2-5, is DTGVSQNPRHKITKRGQNVTFRCDPISEHNRLYWYRQTLGQGPEFLTYFQNEAQLEKSRLLSDRFSAERPKGSFSTLEIQRTEQGDSAMYLCSSSSAEGMAQYFGPGTRLLVL.

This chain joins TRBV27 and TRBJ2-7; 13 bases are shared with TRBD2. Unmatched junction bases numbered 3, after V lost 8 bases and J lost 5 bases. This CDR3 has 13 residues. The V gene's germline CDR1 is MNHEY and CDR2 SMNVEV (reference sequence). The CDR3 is CASGTSGIHEQYF. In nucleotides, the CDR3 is TGTGCCAGCGGGACTAGCGGGATCCACGAGCAGTACTTC.

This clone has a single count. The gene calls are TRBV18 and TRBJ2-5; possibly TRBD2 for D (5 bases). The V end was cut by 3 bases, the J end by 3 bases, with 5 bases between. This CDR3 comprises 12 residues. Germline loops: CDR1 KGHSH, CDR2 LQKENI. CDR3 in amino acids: CASSPGEETQYF. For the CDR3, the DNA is TGTGCCAGCTCACCCGGGGAAGAGACCCAGTACTTC.

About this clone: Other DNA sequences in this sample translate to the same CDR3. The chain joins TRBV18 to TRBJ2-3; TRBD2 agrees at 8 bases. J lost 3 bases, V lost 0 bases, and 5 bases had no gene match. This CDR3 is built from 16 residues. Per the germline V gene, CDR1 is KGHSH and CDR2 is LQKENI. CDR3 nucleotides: TGTGCCAGCTCACCACCACGGTTAGCGGGAACAGATACGCAGTATTTT. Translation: CASSPPRLAGTDTQYF. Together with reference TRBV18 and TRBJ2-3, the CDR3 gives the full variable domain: NAGVMQNPRHLVRRRGQEARLRCSPMKGHSHVYWYRQLPEEGLKFMVYLQKENIIDESGMPKERFSAEFPKEGPSILRIQQVVRGDSAAYFCASSPPRLAGTDTQYFGPGTRLTVL.

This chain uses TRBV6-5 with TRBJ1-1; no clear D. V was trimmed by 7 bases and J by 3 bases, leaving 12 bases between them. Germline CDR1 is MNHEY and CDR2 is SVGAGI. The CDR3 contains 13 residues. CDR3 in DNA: TGTGCCAGCACCTCCGGAGGGTACACTGAAGCTTTCTTT. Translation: CASTSGGYTEAFF.

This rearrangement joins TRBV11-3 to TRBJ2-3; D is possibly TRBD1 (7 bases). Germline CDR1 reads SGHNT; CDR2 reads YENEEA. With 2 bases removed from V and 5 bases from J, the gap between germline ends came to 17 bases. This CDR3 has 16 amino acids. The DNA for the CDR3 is TGTGCCAGCAGCTTAAGGTCTGCAGGGGGGCAAGATACGCAGTATTTT. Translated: CASSLRSAGGQDTQYF.

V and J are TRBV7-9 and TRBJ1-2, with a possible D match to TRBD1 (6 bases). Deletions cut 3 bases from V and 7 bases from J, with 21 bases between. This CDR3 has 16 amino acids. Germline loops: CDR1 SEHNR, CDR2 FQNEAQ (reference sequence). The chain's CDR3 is CASSLGRAGDDGGYTF. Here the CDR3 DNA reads TGTGCCAGCAGCTTGGGAAGGGCAGGGGATGACGGTGGCTACACCTTC.

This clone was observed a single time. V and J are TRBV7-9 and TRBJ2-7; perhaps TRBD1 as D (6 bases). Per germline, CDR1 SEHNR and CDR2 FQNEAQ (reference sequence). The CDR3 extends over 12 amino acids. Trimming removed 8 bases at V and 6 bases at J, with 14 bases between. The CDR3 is CASESTGSEQYF. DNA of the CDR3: TGTGCCAGCGAGTCAACAGGGTCCGAGCAGTACTTC.

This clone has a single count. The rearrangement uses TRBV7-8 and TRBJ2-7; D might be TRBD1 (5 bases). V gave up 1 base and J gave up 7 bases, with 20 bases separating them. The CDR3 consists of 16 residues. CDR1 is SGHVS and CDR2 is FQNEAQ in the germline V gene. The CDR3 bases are TGTGCCAGCAGCTTAGGCGGCTCCTCTCTAGGGGTAGAGCAGTACTTC. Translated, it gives CASSLGGSSLGVEQYF.

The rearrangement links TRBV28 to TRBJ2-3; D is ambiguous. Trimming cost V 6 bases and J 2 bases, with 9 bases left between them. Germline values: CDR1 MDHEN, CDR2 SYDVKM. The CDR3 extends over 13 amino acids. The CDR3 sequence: CASSLYSTDTQYF. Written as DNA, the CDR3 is TGTGCCAGCAGCCTGTATTCCACAGATACGCAGTATTTT.

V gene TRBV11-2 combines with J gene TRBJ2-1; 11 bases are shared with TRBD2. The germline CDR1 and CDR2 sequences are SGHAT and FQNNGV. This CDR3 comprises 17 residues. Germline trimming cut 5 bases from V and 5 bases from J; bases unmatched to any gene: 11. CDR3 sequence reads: CASSRYSLAGGNNEQFF. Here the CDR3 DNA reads TGTGCCAGCAGCCGGTACTCATTAGCGGGAGGGAACAATGAGCAGTTCTTC.

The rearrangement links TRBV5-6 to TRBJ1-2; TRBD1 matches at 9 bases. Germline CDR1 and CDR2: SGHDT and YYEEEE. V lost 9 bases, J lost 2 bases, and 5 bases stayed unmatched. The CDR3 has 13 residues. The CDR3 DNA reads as TGTGCCACCTCCGGGACAGGGAACTATGGCTACACCTTC. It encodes CATSGTGNYGYTF.

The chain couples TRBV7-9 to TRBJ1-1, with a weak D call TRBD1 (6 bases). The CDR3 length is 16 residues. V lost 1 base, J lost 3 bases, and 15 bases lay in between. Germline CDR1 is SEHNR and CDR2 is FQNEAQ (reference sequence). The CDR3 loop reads CASSLDPQGRDTEAFF. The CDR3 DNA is TGTGCCAGCAGCTTAGATCCGCAGGGGAGGGACACTGAAGCTTTCTTT.

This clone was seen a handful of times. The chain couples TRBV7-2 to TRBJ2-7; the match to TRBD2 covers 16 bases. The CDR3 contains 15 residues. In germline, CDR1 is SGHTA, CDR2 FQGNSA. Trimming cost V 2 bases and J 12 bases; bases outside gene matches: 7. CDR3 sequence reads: CASSLYGTSGRALYF. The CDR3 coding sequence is TGTGCCAGCAGCTTATACGGGACTAGCGGGAGGGCCCTGTACTTC. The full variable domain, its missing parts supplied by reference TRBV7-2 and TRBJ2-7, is GAGVSQSPSNKVTEKGKDVELRCDPISGHTALYWYRQSLGQGLEFLIYFQGNSAPDKSGLPSDRFSAERTGGSVSTLTIQRTQQEDSAVYLCASSLYGTSGRALYFGPGTRLTVT.

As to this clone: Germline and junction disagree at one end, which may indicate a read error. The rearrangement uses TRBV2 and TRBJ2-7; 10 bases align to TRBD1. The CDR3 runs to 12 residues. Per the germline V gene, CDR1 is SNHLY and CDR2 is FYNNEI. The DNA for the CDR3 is TGTGCCAGCAGACCCGGACAGGGGGTTGGTGTCTTC. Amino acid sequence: CASRPGQGVGVF.

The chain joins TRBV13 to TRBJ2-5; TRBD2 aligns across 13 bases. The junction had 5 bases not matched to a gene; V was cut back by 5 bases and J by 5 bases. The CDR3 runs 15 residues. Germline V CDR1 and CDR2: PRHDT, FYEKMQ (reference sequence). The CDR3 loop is CASSRRTSGSETQYF. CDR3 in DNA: TGTGCCAGCAGCCGGCGGACTAGCGGGAGTGAGACCCAGTACTTC.

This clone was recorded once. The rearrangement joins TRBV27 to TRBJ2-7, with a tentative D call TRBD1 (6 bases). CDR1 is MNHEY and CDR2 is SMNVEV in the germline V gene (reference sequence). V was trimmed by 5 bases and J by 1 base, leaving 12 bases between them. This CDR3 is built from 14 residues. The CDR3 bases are TGTGCCAGCAGTGAAGACAGGACTTCCTACGAGCAGTACTTC. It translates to CASSEDRTSYEQYF.

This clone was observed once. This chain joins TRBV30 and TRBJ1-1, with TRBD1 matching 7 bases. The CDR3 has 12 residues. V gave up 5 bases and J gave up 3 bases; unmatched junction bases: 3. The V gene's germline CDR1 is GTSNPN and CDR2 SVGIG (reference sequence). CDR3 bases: TGTGCCTGGGGCAGGGGGTACACTGAAGCTTTCTTT. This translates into CAWGRGYTEAFF.

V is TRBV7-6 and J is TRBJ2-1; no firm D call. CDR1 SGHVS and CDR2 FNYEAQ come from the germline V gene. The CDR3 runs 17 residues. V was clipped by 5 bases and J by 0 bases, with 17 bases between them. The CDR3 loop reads CASSLHGRVYSYNEQFF. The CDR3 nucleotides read TGTGCCAGCAGCCTCCACGGTCGGGTTTACTCCTACAATGAGCAGTTCTTC.

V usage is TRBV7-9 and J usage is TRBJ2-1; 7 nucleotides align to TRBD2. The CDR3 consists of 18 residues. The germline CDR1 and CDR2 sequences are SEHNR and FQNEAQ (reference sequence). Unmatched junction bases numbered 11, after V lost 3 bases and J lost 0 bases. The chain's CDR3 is CASSFSGGGISSYNEQFF. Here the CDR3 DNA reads TGTGCCAGCAGCTTCTCGGGAGGCGGGATCTCCTCCTACAATGAGCAGTTCTTC.

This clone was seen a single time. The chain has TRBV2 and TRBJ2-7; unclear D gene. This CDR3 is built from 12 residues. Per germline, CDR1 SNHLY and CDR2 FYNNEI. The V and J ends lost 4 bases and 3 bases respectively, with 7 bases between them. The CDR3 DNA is TGTGCCAGCAGTGCGCAGGTCTACGAGCAGTACTTC. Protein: CASSAQVYEQYF.

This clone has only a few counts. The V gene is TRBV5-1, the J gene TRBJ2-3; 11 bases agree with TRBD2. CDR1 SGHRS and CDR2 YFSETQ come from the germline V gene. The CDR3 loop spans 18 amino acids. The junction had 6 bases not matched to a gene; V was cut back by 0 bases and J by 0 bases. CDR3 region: CASSLAGTSGSSTDTQYF. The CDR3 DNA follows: TGCGCCAGCAGCTTGGCCGGGACTAGCGGCTCTAGCACAGATACGCAGTATTTT.

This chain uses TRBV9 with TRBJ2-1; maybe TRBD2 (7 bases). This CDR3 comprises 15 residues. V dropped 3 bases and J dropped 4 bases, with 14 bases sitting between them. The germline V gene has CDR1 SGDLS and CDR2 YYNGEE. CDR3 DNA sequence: TGTGCCAGCAGCGAAAGGGAGGGGGTATACAATGAGCAGTTCTTC. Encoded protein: CASSEREGVYNEQFF.

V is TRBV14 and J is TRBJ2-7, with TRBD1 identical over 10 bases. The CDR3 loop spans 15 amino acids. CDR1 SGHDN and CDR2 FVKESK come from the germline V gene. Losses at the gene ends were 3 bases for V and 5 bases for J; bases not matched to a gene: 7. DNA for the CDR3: TGTGCCAGCAGCCAGACGGGACAGGGGTCCCACGAGCAGTACTTC. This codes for CASSQTGQGSHEQYF.

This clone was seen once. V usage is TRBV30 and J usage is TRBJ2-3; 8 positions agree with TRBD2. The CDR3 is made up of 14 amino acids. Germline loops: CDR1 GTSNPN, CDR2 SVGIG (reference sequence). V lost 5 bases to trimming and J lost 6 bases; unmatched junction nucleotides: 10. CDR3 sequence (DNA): TGTGCCTGGGAACCGGGACTAGAGGTGGATACGCAGTATTTT. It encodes CAWEPGLEVDTQYF.

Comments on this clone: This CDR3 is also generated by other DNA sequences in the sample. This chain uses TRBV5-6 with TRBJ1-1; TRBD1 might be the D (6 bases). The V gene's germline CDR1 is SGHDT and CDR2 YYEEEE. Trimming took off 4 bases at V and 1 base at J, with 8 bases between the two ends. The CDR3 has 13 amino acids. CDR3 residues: CASSPTGNTEAFF. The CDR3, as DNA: TGTGCCAGCAGCCCGACAGGGAACACTGAAGCTTTCTTT.

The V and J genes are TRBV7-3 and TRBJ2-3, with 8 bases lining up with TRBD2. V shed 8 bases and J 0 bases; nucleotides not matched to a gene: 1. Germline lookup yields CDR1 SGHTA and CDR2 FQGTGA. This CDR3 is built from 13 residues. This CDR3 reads CASRGGSTDTQYF. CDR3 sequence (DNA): TGTGCCAGCCGGGGGGGGAGCACAGATACGCAGTATTTT.

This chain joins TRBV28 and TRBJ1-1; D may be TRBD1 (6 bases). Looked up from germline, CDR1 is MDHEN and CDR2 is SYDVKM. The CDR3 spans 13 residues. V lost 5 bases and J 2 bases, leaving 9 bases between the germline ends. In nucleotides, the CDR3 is TGTGCCAGCAGTACGGGACAAAACACTGAAGCTTTCTTT. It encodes CASSTGQNTEAFF.